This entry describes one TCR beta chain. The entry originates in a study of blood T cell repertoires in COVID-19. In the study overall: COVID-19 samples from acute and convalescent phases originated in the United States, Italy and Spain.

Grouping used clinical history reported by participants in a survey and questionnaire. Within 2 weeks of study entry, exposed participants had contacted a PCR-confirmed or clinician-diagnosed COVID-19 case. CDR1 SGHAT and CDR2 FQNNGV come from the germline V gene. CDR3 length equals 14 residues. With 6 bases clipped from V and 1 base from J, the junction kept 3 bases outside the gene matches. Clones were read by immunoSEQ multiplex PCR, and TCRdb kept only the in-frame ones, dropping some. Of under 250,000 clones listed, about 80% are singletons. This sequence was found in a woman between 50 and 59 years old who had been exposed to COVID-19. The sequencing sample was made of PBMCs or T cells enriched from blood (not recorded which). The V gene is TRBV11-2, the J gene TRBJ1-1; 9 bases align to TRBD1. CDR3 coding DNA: TGTGCCAGCAGTCAGGACAGGGGGAACACTGAAGCTTTCTTT. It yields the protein CASSQDRGNTEAFF.